This T cell receptor beta chain was recovered during a study of OX40 agonist ivuxolimab in advanced cancers. Study as a whole: Every 2 weeks, ivuxolimab was infused into the patients intravenously at between 0.01 and 10 mg/kg. Three patients showed partial responses: one hepatocellular carcinoma and two cutaneous melanoma cases.

The CDR3 is 14 residues long. Germline V lookup: CDR1 GTSNPN, CDR2 SVGIG (reference sequence). V gave up 0 bases and J gave up 6 bases, with 15 bases separating them. Some clones are missing from TCRdb's copy, which holds only in-frame ones; the method was immunoSEQ multiplex PCR. This table has just under 65,000 clones, roughly four fifths appearing once. Patients were ruled out by autoimmune disease history or systemic immunosuppression. The TCR originated in an adult with an advanced solid tumor such as melanoma, head and neck, liver or kidney cancer. The genes are TRBV30 and TRBJ2-7; tentatively, D is TRBD1 (6 bases). Specimen: CD4+ or CD8+ T cells sorted from blood, collected in a trial of the OX40 agonist ivuxolimab. CDR3 residues: CAWSVIRGPFEQYF. The DNA of the CDR3 is TGTGCCTGGAGTGTAATCAGGGGACCCTTCGAGCAGTACTTC.